The 8 T cell receptor beta chains reported below all come from one sample, sequenced in a study of blood T cell repertoires in COVID-19. Generated by immunoSEQ multiplex PCR, the TCRdb table keeps only in-frame clones and is missing some. The sample records around 230,000 clones, roughly 77% being singletons. The sequencing sample was made of PBMCs or T cells enriched from blood (not recorded which). The receptors come from a man in his forties who had recovered from COVID-19.

This chain links TRBV2 with TRBJ2-5; TRBD2 aligns across 9 bases. V lost 6 bases and J lost 0; bases outside the gene matches: 2. CDR3 length: 14 amino acids. From germline, CDR1 is SNHLY and CDR2 FYNNEI. The CDR3 DNA reads as TGTGCCAGCAGAGCGGGGGGTCACCAAGAGACCCAGTACTTC. This sequence encodes CASRAGGHQETQYF.

The V gene is TRBV11-1, the J gene TRBJ1-6; the match to TRBD1 covers 7 bases. Germline V gene data show CDR1 as SGHAT and CDR2 as FQDESV (reference sequence). This CDR3 region has 14 residues. Trimming at V came to 5 bases and at J to 5 bases, leaving 3 bases not matched to a gene. This CDR3 reads CASSRTGNNSPLHF. DNA for the CDR3: TGTGCCAGCAGCCGGACAGGAAATAATTCACCCCTCCACTTT.

This chain's CDR3 is CASSIGLAGSWETQYF. DNA for the CDR3: TGTGCCAGCAGCATAGGACTAGCGGGCTCCTGGGAGACCCAGTACTTC. The chain carries TRBV5-6 and TRBJ2-5; TRBD2 matches 11 bases. Germline trimming cut 4 bases from V and 5 bases from J; bases unmatched to any gene: 10. The germline gives CDR1 SGHDT, CDR2 YYEEEE. The CDR3 runs to 16 residues. Looking up the rest from reference TRBV5-6 and TRBJ2-5 gives the full variable domain: DAGVTQSPTHLIKTRGQQVTLRCSPKSGHDTVSWYQQALGQGPQFIFQYYEEEERQRGNFPDRFSGHQFPNYSSELNVNALLLGDSALYLCASSIGLAGSWETQYFGPGTRLLVL.

The V gene is TRBV29-1, the J gene TRBJ1-2; a weak D match, TRBD1 (6 bases). CDR3 length: 15 amino acids. Looked up from germline, CDR1 is SQVTM and CDR2 is ANQGSEA. The germline V and J ends were trimmed by 0 bases and 1 base, with 12 bases remaining between them. For the CDR3, the DNA is TGCAGCGTTGAAGATCGGGGCAGGGGTAACTATGGCTACACCTTC. As protein: CSVEDRGRGNYGYTF.

The chain couples TRBV5-8 to TRBJ2-5, with 9 nucleotides matching TRBD1. Trimming cost V 7 bases and J 7 bases; bases outside gene matches: 14. CDR3 size: 15 residues. Germline CDR1 reads SGHTS; CDR2 reads YDEGEE. CDR3 amino acids: CASESGTGKRGTQYF. The CDR3 nucleotides are TGTGCCAGCGAATCCGGGACAGGGAAAAGGGGGACCCAGTACTTC.

The J gene is TRBJ2-3, the V gene TRBV24-1; D is unclear. There are 13 residues in the CDR3. The V end lost 3 bases, the J end lost 2 bases, and 5 bases lay between the germline ends. CDR1 is KGHDR, CDR2 SFDVKD, per germline. The CDR3 DNA sequence: TGTGCCACCAGTGATGGGCCCACAGATACGCAGTATTTT. As protein: CATSDGPTDTQYF.

This chain connects TRBV11-2 to TRBJ2-1; tentatively, D is TRBD2 (7 bases). The CDR3 contains 18 residues. Germline-derived CDR1 and CDR2 are SGHAT and FQNNGV. The V end was cut by 1 base, the J end by 4 bases, with 20 bases between. The CDR3 region is CASSLVRRGRELYNEQFF. In DNA form, the CDR3 reads TGTGCCAGCAGCTTAGTTCGTAGGGGGAGGGAACTTTACAATGAGCAGTTCTTC.

This chain's CDR3 is CAWSARDRVMEKLFF. The DNA of the CDR3 is TGTGCCTGGAGTGCTAGGGACAGGGTGATGGAAAAACTGTTTTTT. The V gene is TRBV30, the J gene TRBJ1-4; 9 bases agree with TRBD1. The V segment lost 1 base and the J segment 8 bases; nucleotides outside the gene matches: 8. Germline V lookup: CDR1 GTSNPN, CDR2 SVGIG (reference sequence). CDR3 length: 15 residues.